The 32 T cell receptor beta chains presented below share a single source sample, sequenced in a study of blood T cell repertoires in COVID-19. Assay: immunoSEQ multiplex PCR; the TCRdb copy retains only in-frame clones and omits some. The sample includes over 200,000 clones, approximately 87% of them seen just once. Specimen: PBMCs or T cells enriched from blood (not recorded which). Source of these receptors: a woman between 50 and 59 years old in a cohort exposed to, infected with or recovered from COVID-19 (not recorded which).

The rearrangement joins TRBV24-1 to TRBJ2-5; the D is unclear. Germline CDR1 KGHDR, CDR2 SFDVKD. V was cut by 4 bases and J by 4 bases, with 9 bases left in between. The CDR3 covers 13 residues. The CDR3 is CATSDTYSETQYF. For the CDR3, the DNA is TGTGCCACCAGTGACACCTACTCAGAGACCCAGTACTTC.

The chain has TRBV2 and TRBJ1-5, with a weak D call TRBD1 (5 bases). Germline V gene lookup returns CDR1 SNHLY and CDR2 FYNNEI. Deletions cut 2 bases from V and 5 bases from J, with 10 bases between. The CDR3 covers 14 residues. The CDR3 sequence is CASSEWGGYQPQHF. CDR3 coding DNA: TGTGCCAGCAGTGAATGGGGGGGATATCAGCCCCAGCATTTT.

The chain is built from TRBV3-1 (or the pseudogene TRBV3-2) and TRBJ2-5; 12 nucleotides align to TRBD2. The V segment lost 0 bases and the J segment 4 bases; nucleotides outside the gene matches: 3. CDR1 and CDR2 (germline): LGHDT, YNNKEL (reference sequence). The CDR3 length is 16 residues. The CDR3 sequence: CASSQERLAGVETQYF. CDR3 nucleotide sequence: TGTGCCAGCAGCCAAGAAAGACTAGCGGGGGTAGAGACCCAGTACTTC.

A note on this clone: Other DNA variants within this sample encode the same CDR3. V is TRBV9 and J is TRBJ2-1, with 8 bases lining up with TRBD2. The CDR3 length is 15 residues. The trim removed 0 bases at V and 2 bases at J, leaving 1 base unmatched. The V gene's germline CDR1 is SGDLS and CDR2 YYNGEE. The CDR3 reads CASSVGAGAYNEQFF. The CDR3 DNA reads as TGTGCCAGCAGCGTAGGAGCGGGGGCCTACAATGAGCAGTTCTTC.

In this sample, this clone turned up once. V is TRBV9 and J is TRBJ2-1; 15 bases are shared with TRBD2. Trimming cost V 6 bases and J 4 bases; bases outside gene matches: 8. Germline CDR1 and CDR2: SGDLS and YYNGEE. The CDR3 consists of 17 residues. The CDR3 loop is CASTQGTSGGTYNEQFF. The CDR3 DNA reads TGTGCCAGCACCCAGGGGACTAGCGGGGGGACGTACAATGAGCAGTTCTTC.

The rearrangement joins TRBV7-2 to TRBJ1-2; D ambiguous. Trimming left V 2 bases short and J 8 bases short, with 9 bases between. The CDR3 sequence is 12 residues long. Germline V gene lookup returns CDR1 SGHTA and CDR2 FQGNSA. The chain's CDR3 is CASSLWSRGYTF. The CDR3 DNA follows: TGTGCCAGCAGCTTATGGTCGAGGGGCTACACCTTC.

The chain combines TRBV4-1 with TRBJ1-3; TRBD1 aligns across 7 bases. CDR1 is MGHRA and CDR2 is YSYEKL in the germline V gene. This CDR3 has 16 amino acids. V lost 0 bases, J lost 6 bases, and 8 bases stayed unmatched. In DNA, the CDR3 is TGCGCCAGCAGCCAAGAAGCCAGGGGGTACGTAAACACCATATATTTT. Protein sequence: CASSQEARGYVNTIYF.

This clone has just one count. The rearrangement links TRBV7-2 to TRBJ1-3; D is undetermined. Germline V CDR1 and CDR2: SGHTA, FQGNSA. Between the trimmed V and J ends, which lost 1 base and 4 bases, there was a span of 8 bases. This CDR3 has 14 amino acids. CDR3 bases: TGTGCCAGCAGCTTAGTGGGGAGGGGAAACACCATATATTTT. Protein: CASSLVGRGNTIYF.

With regard to this clone: This same CDR3 is encoded by further DNA sequences in the sample. This chain links TRBV7-2 with TRBJ1-3, with D possibly matching TRBD1 (6 bases). The CDR3 length is 14 residues. Germline assignment: CDR1 SGHTA and CDR2 FQGNSA. The V end was cut by 5 bases, the J end by 4 bases, with 12 bases between. The CDR3 region has the DNA TGTGCCAGCAGCCCCGGGGGGCGGGGAAACACCATATATTTT. It yields the protein CASSPGGRGNTIYF.

The chain recombines TRBV15 with TRBJ1-5, with D unresolved. CDR1 and CDR2 from the germline V gene are LNHNV and YYDKDF (reference sequence). The CDR3 has 14 amino acids. The ends were cut back, 5 bases at V and 3 bases at J, with 11 bases in the middle. The CDR3 sequence is CATSSRRVNQPQHF. The CDR3 DNA reads TGTGCCACCAGCTCGCGACGGGTCAATCAGCCCCAGCATTTT.

This chain links TRBV28 with TRBJ1-2; D is possibly TRBD1 (5 bases). Trimming removed 7 bases from V and 4 bases from J, with 22 bases in between. The CDR3 consists of 16 residues. Germline loops: CDR1 MDHEN, CDR2 SYDVKM. CDR3 coding DNA: TGTGCCAGCACCCAAAGGTGGGGCAGGCTTCCCTATGGCTACACCTTC. Protein product: CASTQRWGRLPYGYTF.

The chain is built from TRBV9 and TRBJ1-6; D remains unclear. V was cut by 0 bases and J by 9 bases, with 10 bases left in between. Germline CDR1 and CDR2: SGDLS and YYNGEE. The CDR3 spans 14 residues. The CDR3 DNA is TGTGCCAGCAGCGTAGTAGGCAGCGGTTCACCCCTCCACTTT. This sequence encodes CASSVVGSGSPLHF.

J is TRBJ1-5 and V is TRBV27; D not certain. The CDR3 runs 14 residues. The ends were cut back, 1 base at V and 2 bases at J, with 6 bases in the middle. Germline V gene lookup returns CDR1 MNHEY and CDR2 SMNVEV (reference sequence). CDR3 DNA: TGTGCCAGCAGTTTATACGGTGGCAATCAGCCCCAGCATTTT. Translation gives CASSLYGGNQPQHF.

The V call is TRBV11-2, the J call TRBJ1-1; 7 bases are a match to TRBD1. CDR3 length: 13 amino acids. The germline gives CDR1 SGHAT, CDR2 FQNNGV. The junction had 7 bases not matched to a gene; V was cut back by 8 bases and J by 4 bases. CDR3 protein: CASAQGWSTEAFF. CDR3 coding DNA: TGTGCCAGCGCACAGGGGTGGAGCACTGAAGCTTTCTTT. The variable domain in full, completed from reference TRBV11-2 and TRBJ1-1, reads EAGVAQSPRYKIIEKRQSVAFWCNPISGHATLYWYQQILGQGPKLLIQFQNNGVVDDSQLPKDRFSAERLKGVDSTLKIQPAKLEDSAVYLCASAQGWSTEAFFGQGTRLTVV.

The chain combines TRBV5-8 with TRBJ1-1, with D unclear. The CDR3 has 13 amino acids. The germline V gene encodes CDR1 SGHTS and CDR2 YDEGEE. V shed 2 bases and J shed 1 base, with 6 bases lying between them. CDR3 coding DNA: TGTGCCAGCAGCTTTTCCAGGAACACTGAAGCTTTCTTT. Its protein product is CASSFSRNTEAFF.

V usage is TRBV5-8 and J usage is TRBJ1-2; D uncertain. The CDR3 covers 13 residues. Germline values: CDR1 SGHTS, CDR2 YDEGEE. V lost 3 bases, J lost 7 bases, and 13 bases lay in between. Here the CDR3 reads CASSSYLEVGYTF. CDR3 in DNA: TGTGCCAGCAGCTCCTACCTGGAGGTTGGCTACACCTTC.

This clone has more than one count but fewer than ten. The chain combines TRBV11-1 with TRBJ1-1; 9 bases fit TRBD1. Germline trimming cut 5 bases from V and 3 bases from J; bases unmatched to any gene: 10. CDR1 and CDR2 (germline): SGHAT, FQDESV (reference sequence). The CDR3 is 16 amino acids. CDR3 coding DNA: TGTGCCAGCAGCGTCCGGACAGGGGTCTGGGACACTGAAGCTTTCTTT. Its translation: CASSVRTGVWDTEAFF. Filled out from reference TRBV11-1 and TRBJ1-1, the complete variable domain reads EAEVAQSPRYKITEKSQAVAFWCDPISGHATLYWYRQILGQGPELLVQFQDESVVDDSQLPKDRFSAERLKGVDSTLKIQPAELGDSAMYLCASSVRTGVWDTEAFFGQGTRLTVV.

The chain is built from TRBV4-2 and TRBJ1-1; tentatively, D is TRBD1 (5 bases). Germline V gene lookup returns CDR1 LGHNA and CDR2 YNFKEQ. This CDR3 has 16 residues. The germline V and J ends were trimmed by 4 bases and 1 base, with 16 bases remaining between them. DNA for the CDR3: TGTGCCAGCAGCCGCTTGGACGGGGGGAAGAACACTGAAGCTTTCTTT. Translation: CASSRLDGGKNTEAFF.

The gene calls are TRBV3-1 (or the pseudogene TRBV3-2) and TRBJ2-5, with D tentatively TRBD1 (6 bases). Deletions cut 4 bases from V and 7 bases from J, with 13 bases between. Germline assignment: CDR1 LGHDT and CDR2 YNNKEL (reference sequence). The CDR3 covers 13 residues. The chain's CDR3 is CASSPRGLRTQYF. In DNA, the CDR3 is TGTGCCAGCAGCCCCAGGGGTCTCAGGACCCAGTACTTC.

The chain combines TRBV2 with TRBJ1-6, with 12 nucleotides matching TRBD1. V shed 4 bases, J shed 10 bases, and the junction held 5 bases outside the gene matches. Looked up from germline, CDR1 is SNHLY and CDR2 is FYNNEI. CDR3 length: 15 residues. The CDR3 here is CASSAGQGAGSPLHF. The CDR3 coding sequence is TGTGCCAGCAGTGCGGGACAGGGGGCCGGGTCACCCCTCCACTTT.

The chain is built from TRBV25-1 and TRBJ2-1; D not certain. The CDR3 sequence is 10 residues long. Looked up from germline, CDR1 is MGHDK and CDR2 is SYGVNS. V gave up 8 bases and J gave up 12 bases, with 11 bases separating them. The DNA for the CDR3 is TGTGCCAGCTACGCTATACGGCAGTTCTTC. Protein product: CASYAIRQFF. The full variable domain, with the rest looked up from reference TRBV25-1 and TRBJ2-1, is EADIYQTPRYLVIGTGKKITLECSQTMGHDKMYWYQQDPGMELHLIHYSYGVNSTEKGDLSSESTVSRIRTEHFPLTLESARPSHTSQYLCASYAIRQFFGPGTRLTVL.

This rearrangement joins TRBV15 to TRBJ1-3; TRBD1 agrees at 8 bases. The CDR3 totals 16 residues. Per germline, CDR1 LNHNV and CDR2 YYDKDF (reference sequence). The V and J ends lost 4 bases and 0 bases, in that order; junction bases with no gene match: 5. The CDR3 nucleotides are TGTGCCACCAGCAAACAGGGGGTACACTCTGGAAACACCATATATTTT. This encodes CATSKQGVHSGNTIYF.

The rearrangement joins TRBV5-1 to TRBJ1-1; the D gene is possibly TRBD1 (6 bases). The CDR3 is made up of 13 amino acids. CDR1 is SGHRS, CDR2 YFSETQ, per germline. V was clipped by 4 bases and J by 7 bases, with 14 bases between them. The CDR3 DNA reads as TGCGCCAGCAGCCCTATGGCAGGGGATGAAGCTTTCTTT. The encoded protein is CASSPMAGDEAFF.

The rearrangement links TRBV6-2 or TRBV6-3 to TRBJ2-7; 8 positions match TRBD2. Germline CDR1 MNHEY, CDR2 SVGEGT. After removal of 4 bases from V and 0 bases from J, the junction contained 5 bases not matched to a gene. This CDR3 is built from 15 residues. The CDR3 loop is CASSLLAASSYEQYF. The DNA of the CDR3 is TGTGCCAGCAGTTTACTAGCGGCCTCCTCCTACGAGCAGTACTTC.

The CDR3 region is CASTPGQGRAFF. CDR3 sequence (DNA): TGTGCCAGCACCCCGGGACAGGGAAGGGCTTTCTTT. V gene TRBV6-5 combines with J gene TRBJ1-1; 9 nucleotides match TRBD1. Unmatched junction bases numbered 8, after V lost 7 bases and J lost 11 bases. The germline V gene encodes CDR1 MNHEY and CDR2 SVGAGI. The CDR3 has 12 residues.

This clone was seen only a few times. The CDR3 sequence: CASSAGTTSNQPQHF. The CDR3 nucleotides read TGTGCCAGCAGCGCCGGGACTACTAGCAATCAGCCCCAGCATTTT. The chain couples TRBV7-2 to TRBJ1-5, with D maybe TRBD1 (5 bases). Trimming shortened V by 5 bases and J by 0 bases, and 11 bases separated the two germline ends. Germline V gives CDR1 SGHTA, CDR2 FQGNSA. This CDR3 contains 15 residues.

This clone was observed a handful of times. V and J are TRBV27 and TRBJ1-6; possible D gene TRBD1, 6 bases. V gave up 6 bases and J gave up 4 bases, with 10 bases separating them. The germline CDR1 and CDR2 sequences are MNHEY and SMNVEV (reference sequence). This CDR3 spans 14 amino acids. CDR3 sequence (DNA): TGTGCCAGCAGGTCACAGGGTTATAATTCACCCCTCCACTTT. Protein: CASRSQGYNSPLHF.

The genes are TRBV20-1 and TRBJ1-5; 7 nucleotides line up with TRBD1. This CDR3 has 16 amino acids. With 3 bases clipped from V and 3 bases from J, the junction kept 11 bases outside the gene matches. Germline assignment: CDR1 DFQATT and CDR2 SNEGSKA (reference sequence). The DNA of the CDR3 is TGCAGTGCTAGTGCCCAGGGGGATGTGCCCAATCAGCCCCAGCATTTT. Residues: CSASAQGDVPNQPQHF.

V is TRBV19 and J is TRBJ1-1; 12 nucleotides agree with TRBD1. Germline loops: CDR1 LNHDA, CDR2 SQIVND (reference sequence). This CDR3 has 15 residues. The V segment lost 5 bases and the J segment 3 bases; nucleotides outside the gene matches: 4. CDR3 region: CASSPRDRGHTEAFF. For the CDR3, the DNA is TGTGCCAGTAGTCCAAGGGACAGGGGGCACACTGAAGCTTTCTTT. The full variable domain, completed using reference TRBV19 and TRBJ1-1, is DGGITQSPKYLFRKEGQNVTLSCEQNLNHDAMYWYRQDPGQGLRLIYYSQIVNDFQKGDIAEGYSVSREKKESFPLTVTSAQKNPTAFYLCASSPRDRGHTEAFFGQGTRLTVV.

The genes are TRBV5-4 and TRBJ1-2; no reliable D call. The germline V and J ends were trimmed by 4 bases and 0 bases, with 16 bases remaining between them. The CDR3 is 16 residues long. CDR1 SGHNT and CDR2 YYREEE come from the germline V gene (reference sequence). CDR3 sequence reads: CASSITSGEANYGYTF. The CDR3 region has the DNA TGTGCCAGCAGCATCACTTCCGGGGAAGCTAACTATGGCTACACCTTC.

The chain employs TRBV5-4 and TRBJ2-5; 12 bases fit TRBD2. The ends lost 4 bases at V and 4 bases at J; junction bases unmatched: 5. CDR3 length equals 15 residues. Germline values: CDR1 SGHNT, CDR2 YYREEE (reference sequence). In nucleotides, the CDR3 is TGTGCCAGCAGCCCTGGACTAGCGGGGCCAGAGACCCAGTACTTC. Translated: CASSPGLAGPETQYF.

In its sample, this clone was seen a few times. CDR3 coding DNA: TGTGCCAGCAGTCTACAGATTAGCAATCAGCCCCAGCATTTT. This translates into CASSLQISNQPQHF. J is TRBJ1-5 and V is TRBV6-5, with no clear D. There are 14 residues in the CDR3. The V end was cut by 5 bases, the J end by 0 bases, with 8 bases between. The germline V gene encodes CDR1 MNHEY and CDR2 SVGAGI.